The 31 T cell receptor beta chains reported below all come from one sample, sequenced in a study of metastatic and nonmetastatic thyroid tumors. Thyroid surgery was preceded by no treatment in any patient. TCRdb recomputed clones from the PCR reads via MiXCR. This sample carries roughly 20,000 clones, roughly 18% of them seen once, and the ten largest clones take over 20%. Sequencing was done on a sample of blood. These receptors were collected from a male donor with papillary thyroid cancer or a benign thyroid nodule (not recorded which). Some clones in this sample may be carry-over from other donors' samples.

This clone showed up many times. V gene TRBV7-3 combines with J gene TRBJ2-3, with D possibly TRBD1 on 6 matching bases. Trimming stripped 1 base from V and 0 bases from J, with 14 bases between. Germline assignment: CDR1 SGHTA and CDR2 FQGTGA. The CDR3 runs 17 residues. The CDR3 protein is CASSLNWGHGSTDTQYF. DNA for the CDR3: TGTGCCAGCAGCTTAAATTGGGGACACGGTAGCACAGATACGCAGTATTTT.

There are a few counts of this clone. With a much larger clone just one base away, this may be a read error. This sequence joins TRBV6-1 and TRBJ1-2; tentative D call: TRBD1 (5 bases). The CDR3 spans 15 residues. Germline CDR1 is MNHNS and CDR2 is SASEGT. The CDR3 protein is CASSRPRGWKYGCTF. CDR3 bases: TGTGCCAGCAGCCGCCCCCGGGGGTGGAAATATGGCTGCACCTTC.

This clone was counted at least ten times. The same CDR3 arises from other DNA sequences in this sample as well. This rearrangement joins TRBV27 to TRBJ2-5, with 9 bases identical to TRBD2. In germline, CDR1 is MNHEY, CDR2 SMNVEV (reference sequence). The CDR3 sequence is 15 residues long. The junction had 7 bases not matched to a gene; V was cut back by 4 bases and J by 4 bases. As DNA, the CDR3 is TGTGCCAGCAGTTCCGGACTAGCGACGGTAGAGACCCAGTACTTC. Amino acids: CASSSGLATVETQYF.

V usage is TRBV5-4 and J usage is TRBJ1-2; 7 bases fit TRBD1. CDR3 length equals 16 residues. Trimming removed 4 bases from V and 2 bases from J; junction bases left unmatched: 11. The germline CDR1 and CDR2 sequences are SGHNT and YYREEE (reference sequence). CDR3 sequence (DNA): TGTGCCAGCAGCCCCGGACAGGTGGCTCTGAACTATGGCTACACCTTC. As protein: CASSPGQVALNYGYTF.

Within the sample, this clone is medium-sized. The V call is TRBV6-1, the J call TRBJ2-7, with D unresolved. Trimming pared 0 bases from V and 2 bases from J, leaving 5 bases between. The CDR3 has 13 residues. In germline, CDR1 is MNHNS, CDR2 SASEGT. CDR3 sequence: CASSEAETYEQYF. The CDR3 nucleotides are TGTGCCAGCAGTGAAGCCGAAACCTACGAGCAGTACTTC.

This clone was detected many times. The genes are TRBV6-1 and TRBJ2-5, with a weak D call TRBD2 (5 bases). This CDR3 has 14 residues. The V end lost 6 bases, the J end lost 3 bases, and 14 bases lay between the germline ends. Germline CDR1 and CDR2: MNHNS and SASEGT. The CDR3 here is CASRPWSGEETQYF. CDR3 DNA sequence: TGTGCCAGCAGACCCTGGAGCGGAGAAGAGACCCAGTACTTC.

The J gene is TRBJ2-7, the V gene TRBV11-2; TRBD2 matches 8 bases. V gave up 2 bases and J gave up 4 bases; unmatched junction bases: 4. Germline values: CDR1 SGHAT, CDR2 FQNNGV. This CDR3 contains 14 residues. CDR3 residues: CASSLSGSRYEQYF. The CDR3 region has the DNA TGTGCCAGCAGCTTAAGCGGGAGTCGGTACGAGCAGTACTTC.

This clone has at least ten counts. The chain recombines TRBV24-1 with TRBJ1-1, with D unresolved. Trimming took off 6 bases at V and 4 bases at J, with 20 bases between the two ends. Germline lookup yields CDR1 KGHDR and CDR2 SFDVKD. This CDR3 has 16 residues. CDR3 nucleotides: TGTGCCACCAGTAGCGGTTTCGTTGAGGTCCCCACTGAAGCTTTCTTT. Protein sequence: CATSSGFVEVPTEAFF.

There are many counts of this clone. CDR3 sequence reads: CASSYIAGGDYEQYF. As DNA, the CDR3 is TGTGCCAGCAGCTACATAGCGGGAGGAGACTACGAGCAGTACTTC. This chain links TRBV11-3 with TRBJ2-7, with TRBD2 matching 10 bases. The CDR3 extends over 15 amino acids. CDR1 SGHNT and CDR2 YENEEA come from the germline V gene. V gave up 4 bases and J gave up 3 bases; unmatched junction bases: 6. Full variable domain (rest looked up from reference TRBV11-3 and TRBJ2-7): EAGVVQSPRYKIIEKKQPVAFWCNPISGHNTLYWYLQNLGQGPELLIRYENEEAVDDSQLPKDRFSAERLKGVDSTLKIQPAELGDSAVYLCASSYIAGGDYEQYFGPGTRLTVT.

This clone showed up many times. The chain joins TRBV5-1 to TRBJ2-7; TRBD2 agrees at 9 bases. V trimming: 4 bases; J trimming: 7 bases; junction bases outside the gene matches: 9. Germline lookup yields CDR1 SGHRS and CDR2 YFSETQ. This CDR3 has 14 amino acids. The CDR3 DNA follows: TGCGCCAGCAGCGAACCTAGCGGGATGTTAGAGCAGTACTTC. Its translation is CASSEPSGMLEQYF.

This clone was counted ten times or more. This chain connects TRBV27 to TRBJ1-2; D unclear. Germline CDR1 is MNHEY and CDR2 is SMNVEV (reference sequence). CDR3 length: 15 amino acids. Trimming stripped 2 bases from V and 8 bases from J, with 18 bases between. CDR3 in amino acids: CASSLEGRAGGGYTF. In DNA form, the CDR3 reads TGTGCCAGCAGTTTAGAGGGAAGGGCGGGTGGGGGCTACACCTTC.

This clone has a count of ten or more. The chain joins TRBV6-4 to TRBJ1-2, with a weak D call TRBD1 (6 bases). V was clipped by 9 bases and J by 4 bases, with 21 bases between them. Germline values: CDR1 MRHNA, CDR2 SNTAGT. This CDR3 contains 15 residues. The DNA for the CDR3 is TGTGCCAGAATTTGTACAGGGAGGTTCCCCTATGGCTACACCTTC. It yields the protein CARICTGRFPYGYTF.

Points on this clone: This sequence may be a read error, since a much larger clone differs from it by one base. Different DNA sequences within this sample yield the same CDR3. V gene TRBV9 combines with J gene TRBJ1-1; a weak D match, TRBD1 (6 bases). CDR1 and CDR2 (germline): SGDLS, YYNGEE. This CDR3 has 15 residues. CDR3 DNA sequence: TGTGCCAGCAGCTCAGCGGGGGGGCCGGGCACTGAAGCTTTCTTC. Translation gives CASSSAGGPGTEAFF.

The chain combines TRBV6-1 with TRBJ1-5; possibly TRBD1 for D (5 bases). Trimming stripped 3 bases from V and 6 bases from J, with 9 bases between. Germline-derived CDR1 and CDR2 are MNHNS and SASEGT. This CDR3 has 13 residues. The CDR3 region is CASSEQGGQPQHF. Here the CDR3 DNA reads TGTGCCAGCAGTGAGCAGGGCGGTCAGCCCCAGCATTTT.

This clone was seen many times. V gene TRBV20-1 combines with J gene TRBJ1-6; no firm D call. The CDR3 loop spans 16 amino acids. Germline CDR1 DFQATT, CDR2 SNEGSKA (reference sequence). The V gene lost 1 base and the J gene lost 6 bases, with 16 bases spanning the gap. The CDR3 loop reads CSARVGGQAFNSPLHF. Written as DNA, the CDR3 is TGCAGTGCTAGAGTCGGAGGGCAGGCGTTTAATTCACCCCTCCACTTT.

There are a few counts of this clone. Other nucleotide sequences in the sample specify the same CDR3. The J gene is TRBJ2-7, the V gene TRBV11-2; TRBD2 matches at 11 bases. Germline V gene data show CDR1 as SGHAT and CDR2 as FQNNGV. After removal of 2 bases from V and 2 bases from J, the junction contained 2 bases not matched to a gene. CDR3 length: 15 amino acids. CDR3 sequence reads: CASSLLAGGTYEQYF. DNA of the CDR3: TGTGCCAGCAGCTTACTAGCGGGAGGTACCTACGAGCAGTACTTC.

This clone has a count of ten or more. A read error may be the cause here, since a much bigger clone is one base away. The gene calls are TRBV2 and TRBJ2-7; TRBD1 aligns across 7 bases. The germline V gene has CDR1 SNHLY and CDR2 FYNNEI. V lost 6 bases to trimming and J lost 0 bases; unmatched junction nucleotides: 2. The CDR3 has 13 residues. CDR3 sequence reads: CASRGDSSYEQYF. DNA of the CDR3: TGTGCCAGCAGAGGGGACAGCTCCTACGAGCAGTACTTC. Variable domain in full (rest from reference TRBV2 and TRBJ2-7): EPEVTQTPSHQVTQMGQEVILRCVPISNHLYFYWYRQILGQKVEFLVSFYNNEISEKSEIFDDQFSVERPDGSNFTLKIRSTKLEDSAMYFCASRGDSSYEQYFGPGTRLTVT.

This clone has at least ten counts. This likely comes from a read error, as the CDR3 has no conserved phenylalanine or tryptophan at its end. The V call is TRBV11-3, the J call TRBJ2-1, with unresolved D. Trimming took 5 bases from V and 5 from J, leaving 10 bases between them. Germline V gene lookup returns CDR1 SGHNT and CDR2 YENEEA. The CDR3 totals 13 residues. As DNA, the CDR3 is TGTGCCAGCAGCCGAAGACCTGACAATGAGCAGTTCCTC. This sequence encodes CASSRRPDNEQFL.

This clone was detected many times. With a much larger clone just one base away, this may be a read error. Given the absence of the conserved phenylalanine or tryptophan at the CDR3 end, a read error is likely. The chain joins TRBV28 to TRBJ2-7; 11 nucleotides agree with TRBD1. This CDR3 contains 15 residues. The germline V gene has CDR1 MDHEN and CDR2 SYDVKM. V lost 5 bases and J lost 2; bases outside the gene matches: 5. CDR3 in amino acids: CASSRDRGATYEQYL. For the CDR3, the DNA is TGTGCCAGCAGTCGGGACAGGGGGGCTACCTACGAGCAGTACCTC.

This clone was counted many times. The J gene is TRBJ2-1, the V gene TRBV4-3; D call uncertain. From germline, CDR1 is LGHNA and CDR2 YSLEER. The CDR3 loop spans 16 amino acids. The ends were cut back, 2 bases at V and 7 bases at J, with 18 bases in the middle. This CDR3 is CASSQLSQTISNEQFF. The DNA for the CDR3 is TGCGCCAGCAGCCAACTCTCTCAAACCATTTCTAATGAGCAGTTCTTC.

This clone was counted at least ten times. The gene calls are TRBV4-1 and TRBJ2-3; 7 nucleotides agree with TRBD2. Germline loops: CDR1 MGHRA, CDR2 YSYEKL. The CDR3 loop spans 16 amino acids. The V segment lost 4 bases and the J segment 5 bases; nucleotides outside the gene matches: 12. The CDR3 nucleotides are TGCGCCAGCAGCCTTGCTATACAGGAGCGGGAAGATACGCAGTATTTT. Encoded protein: CASSLAIQEREDTQYF.

This clone occurred many times. This chain connects TRBV24-1 to TRBJ2-6; no clear D. Deletions cut 12 bases from V and 1 base from J, with 9 bases between. The CDR3 runs to 13 residues. Germline CDR1 KGHDR, CDR2 SFDVKD. The CDR3 DNA sequence: TGTGCCTCCCGGGCTTCTGGGGCCAACGTCCTGACTTTC. Translated: CASRASGANVLTF.

This clone was seen ten or more times. The chain combines TRBV5-5 with TRBJ2-1; possibly TRBD2 for D (6 bases). V lost 3 bases to trimming and J lost 0 bases, with 10 bases between them. Germline V gives CDR1 SGHKS, CDR2 YYEKEE (reference sequence). The CDR3 length is 15 residues. CDR3 sequence reads: CASSSDGSSYNEQFF. The CDR3 DNA reads as TGTGCCAGCAGCTCCGACGGGAGCTCCTACAATGAGCAGTTCTTC.

This clone was observed many times. The chain recombines TRBV6-4 with TRBJ1-6; 8 positions agree with TRBD1. J gave up 10 bases and V 3 bases, and 8 bases lay outside the gene matches. Germline V gene data show CDR1 as MRHNA and CDR2 as SNTAGT. This CDR3 has 15 residues. CDR3 nucleotides: TGTGCCAGCAGTGAAGGTGAGGGGACAGGCTCACCCCTCCACTTT. Protein: CASSEGEGTGSPLHF.

This clone was seen ten or more times. The chain couples TRBV5-1 to TRBJ1-6; D is possibly TRBD1 (6 bases). From germline, CDR1 is SGHRS and CDR2 YFSETQ. This CDR3 spans 16 amino acids. V shed 3 bases and J shed 2 bases, with 12 bases lying between them. Here the CDR3 reads CASSSTGTTYNSPLHF. The CDR3 bases are TGCGCCAGCAGCTCCACAGGGACGACCTATAATTCACCCCTCCACTTT. Full variable domain (outside the CDR3, taken from reference TRBV5-1 and TRBJ1-6): KAGVTQTPRYLIKTRGQQVTLSCSPISGHRSVSWYQQTPGQGLQFLFEYFSETQRNKGNFPGRFSGRQFSNSRSEMNVSTLELGDSALYLCASSSTGTTYNSPLHFGNGTRLTVT.

This clone was recorded at least ten times. The chain carries TRBV12-3 or TRBV12-4 and TRBJ2-3; 7 positions agree with TRBD2. V was pared by 7 bases and J by 2 bases, with 6 bases of the junction left unmatched. CDR3 length equals 14 residues. For the CDR3, the DNA is TGTGCCAGCAAACTAGCGTCCCCCACAGATACGCAGTATTTT. Protein sequence: CASKLASPTDTQYF.

At least ten counts were recorded for this clone. The rearrangement joins TRBV7-3 to TRBJ2-1; 9 bases agree with TRBD1. The germline CDR1 and CDR2 sequences are SGHTA and FQGTGA. Trimming cost V 3 bases and J 8 bases; bases outside gene matches: 8. The CDR3 contains 15 residues. CDR3 bases: TGTGCCAGCAGCTTTCGACAGGGGGTTTTGGATGAGCAGTTCTTC. Protein product: CASSFRQGVLDEQFF.

For this clone: It is unclear where the CDR3 begins or ends on the DNA, so no DNA is shown, and the CDR3 is as TCRdb lists it. The CDR3 is CASSPLSDTQYFGPGTGELFF. The genes are TRBV18 and TRBJ2-2; TRBD2 was called by the table and not checked on the DNA. Germline CDR1 KGHSH, CDR2 LQKENI. The CDR3 contains 21 residues when both ends are counted.

This clone has a count of ten or more. At one end the junction does not follow the germline gene, possibly because of a read error. The chain joins TRBV28 to TRBJ1-6, with TRBD1 matching 8 bases. CDR3 length: 16 residues. The V gene's germline CDR1 is MDHEN and CDR2 SYDVKM. CDR3 in DNA: TGTGCCAGCAGTTTACAGGGGGCGCCCTATGATTCACCCCTCCACTTT. Translating gives CASSLQGAPYDSPLHF.

This clone was detected many times. This sequence joins TRBV7-2 and TRBJ2-5; possibly TRBD1 for D (6 bases). Between the trimmed V and J ends, which lost 3 bases and 2 bases, there was a span of 13 bases. The germline V gene has CDR1 SGHTA and CDR2 FQGNSA. The CDR3 sequence is 15 residues long. CDR3 residues: CASSFSGTPQETQYF. The CDR3 bases are TGTGCCAGCAGCTTCTCAGGGACACCTCAAGAGACCCAGTACTTC.

This rearrangement joins TRBV11-2 to TRBJ2-3; 8 positions match TRBD2. In germline, CDR1 is SGHAT, CDR2 FQNNGV. This CDR3 is 15 amino acids long. The ends lost 4 bases at V and 3 bases at J; junction bases unmatched: 6. The CDR3: CASSYGAGGTDTQYF. The CDR3 DNA sequence: TGTGCCAGCAGCTATGGGGCGGGAGGTACAGATACGCAGTATTTT.